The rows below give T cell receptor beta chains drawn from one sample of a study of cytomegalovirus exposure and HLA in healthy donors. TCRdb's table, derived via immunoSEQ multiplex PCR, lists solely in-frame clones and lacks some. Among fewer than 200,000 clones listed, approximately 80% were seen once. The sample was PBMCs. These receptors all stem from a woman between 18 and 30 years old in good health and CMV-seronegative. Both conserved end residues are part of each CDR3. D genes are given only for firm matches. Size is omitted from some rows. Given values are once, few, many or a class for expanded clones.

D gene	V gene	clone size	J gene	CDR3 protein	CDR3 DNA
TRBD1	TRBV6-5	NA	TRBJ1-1	CASSYSETTGDTEAFF	TGTGCCAGCAGTTACTCCGAGACGACAGGGGACACTGAAGCTTTCTTT
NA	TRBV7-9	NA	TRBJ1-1	CSSSDSTETNTEAFF	TGTTCCAGCAGCGATAGCACGGAAACGAACACTGAAGCTTTCTTT
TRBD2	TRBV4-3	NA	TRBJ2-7	CASSQRGGSYEQYF	TGCGCCAGCAGCCAGAGGGGAGGGAGCTACGAGCAGTACTTC
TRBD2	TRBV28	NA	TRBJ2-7	CASSHERDSSYEQYF	TGTGCCAGCAGTCATGAGCGGGATTCCTCCTACGAGCAGTACTTC
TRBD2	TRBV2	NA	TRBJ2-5	CASSWGLAETQYF	TGTGCCAGCAGCTGGGGACTAGCAGAGACCCAGTACTTC
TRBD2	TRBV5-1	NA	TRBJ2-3	CASSSGLVLDTQYF	TGCGCCAGCAGTTCGGGACTAGTCCTGGATACGCAGTATTTT
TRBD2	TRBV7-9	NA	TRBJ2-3	CASSPPWGREGQDTQYF	TGTGCCAGCAGCCCCCCCTGGGGGCGGGAGGGCCAAGATACGCAGTATTTT
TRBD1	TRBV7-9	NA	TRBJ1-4	CSSSLGFGQGFVANEKLFF	TGTTCCAGCAGCTTAGGCTTCGGACAGGGCTTCGTGGCTAATGAAAAACTGTTTTTT
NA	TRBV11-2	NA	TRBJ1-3	CASSGTTGNTIYF	TGTGCCAGCAGCGGGACAACTGGAAACACCATATATTTT
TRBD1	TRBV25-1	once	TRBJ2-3	CASSEGILGTGTTDTQYF	TGTGCCAGCAGTGAAGGGATTTTGGGGACAGGGACCACAGATACGCAGTATTTT
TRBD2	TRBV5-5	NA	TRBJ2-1	CASSLTSGVNEQFF	TGTGCCAGCAGCTTAACTAGCGGAGTAAATGAGCAGTTCTTC
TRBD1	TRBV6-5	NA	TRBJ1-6	CASRLNRGLNSPLHF	TGTGCCAGCAGGCTGAACAGGGGTTTGAATTCACCCCTCCACTTT
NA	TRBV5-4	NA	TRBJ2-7	CASSLGGPDFGGQYF	TGTGCCAGCAGCTTGGGAGGGCCGGATTTCGGCGGGCAGTACTTC
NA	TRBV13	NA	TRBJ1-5	CASSLGTGENQPQHF	TGTGCCAGCAGCTTAGGGACAGGAGAGAATCAGCCCCAGCATTTT
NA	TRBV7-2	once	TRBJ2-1	CASSLVSRESGNEQFF	TGTGCCAGCAGCTTAGTCTCCCGGGAGTCGGGCAATGAGCAGTTCTTC
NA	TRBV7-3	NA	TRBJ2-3	CASSLTGAVPDTQYF	TGTGCCAGCAGCTTAACGGGAGCCGTGCCAGATACGCAGTATTTT
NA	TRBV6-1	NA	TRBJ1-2	CASSEVVGAGIYGYTF	TGTGCCAGCAGTGAAGTGGTAGGGGCAGGAATATATGGCTACACCTTC
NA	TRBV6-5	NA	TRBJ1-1	CASSYSSGTGRLGAFF	TGTGCCAGCAGTTACTCGAGTGGTACAGGACGGTTGGGAGCTTTCTTT
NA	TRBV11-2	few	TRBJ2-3	CASSPTDTQYF	TGTGCCAGCAGCCCGACAGATACGCAGTATTTT
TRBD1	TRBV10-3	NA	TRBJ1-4	CAIRDRDNEKLFF	TGTGCCATCAGGGACAGGGATAATGAAAAACTGTTTTTT
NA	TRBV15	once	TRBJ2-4	CATSRDREGMFAKNIQYF	TGTGCTACCAGCAGAGATCGAGAGGGCATGTTTGCCAAAAACATTCAGTACTTC
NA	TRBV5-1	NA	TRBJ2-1	CASSSDRNEQFF	TGCGCCAGCAGCTCTGACAGGAATGAGCAGTTCTTC
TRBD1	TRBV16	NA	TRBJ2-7	CASSPGQGALNEQYF	TGTGCCAGCAGCCCCGGACAGGGGGCTTTAAACGAGCAGTACTTC
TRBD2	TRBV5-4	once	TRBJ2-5	CASSLEGLAEETQYF	TGTGCCAGCAGCTTGGAGGGACTAGCGGAAGAGACCCAGTACTTC
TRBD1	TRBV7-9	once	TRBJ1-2	CATGDSKVLYSNYGYTF	TGTGCCACCGGGGACAGCAAGGTCCTCTATTCAAACTATGGCTACACCTTC
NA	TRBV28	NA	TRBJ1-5	CASSLWAPTTVPYQPQHF	TGTGCCAGCAGTTTGTGGGCACCCACGACAGTTCCATATCAGCCCCAGCATTTT
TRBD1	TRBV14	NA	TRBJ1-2	CASSRGQGWGGYTF	TGTGCCAGCAGCCGCGGACAGGGTTGGGGAGGCTACACCTTC
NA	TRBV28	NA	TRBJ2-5	CASSVKETQYF	TGTGCCAGCAGCGTAAAAGAGACCCAGTACTTC
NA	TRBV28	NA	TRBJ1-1	CASSLQGYTEAFF	TGTGCCAGCAGTTTACAGGGTTACACTGAAGCTTTCTTT
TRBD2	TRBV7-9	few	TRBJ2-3	CSSSSGLGGVTDTQYF	TGTTCCAGCAGCTCCGGACTAGGAGGAGTTACAGATACGCAGTATTTT
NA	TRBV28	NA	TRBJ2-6	CASSSPWGWRVNHSGANVLTF	TGTGCCAGCAGTTCGCCGTGGGGTTGGCGGGTCAACCATTCTGGGGCCAACGTCCTGACTTTC